The 29 T cell receptor beta chains reported below all come from one sample, sequenced in a study of vaccination and CD4 T cells after COVID-19. Cultured CD4+ T-cell DNA underwent Oncomine TCR Beta short-read sequencing. TCRdb used MiXCR to reprocess the PCR reads, holding one entry per CDR3 protein. Found here are about 26,000 distinct CDR3 sequences, 35% to 40% of them singletons; the top ten hold 3% to 3.5%. Which antigens these TCRs recognize remains unknown. Time point indicated: late sampling 161 to 241 days after vaccination in three convalescent patients. Treatment indicated: 10-day PBMC culture with coronavirus spike peptide pools or control peptides (ViraFEST assay). The sample was CD4+ T cells from blood, cultured in vitro, taken about 7 months after SARS-CoV-2 vaccination. These receptors were taken from a human donor who had recovered from COVID-19.

In this sample, this clonotype turned up a few times. CDR3 residues: CATRMQVRVRLTEAFF. CDR3 DNA sequence: TGTGCCACCAGAATGCAGGTCCGGGTGAGACTCACTGAAGCTTTCTTT. V is TRBV15 and J is TRBJ1-1; the D is unclear. CDR1 is LNHNV, CDR2 YYDKDF, per germline (reference sequence). With 6 bases removed from V and 4 bases from J, the gap between germline ends came to 21 bases. The CDR3 runs 16 residues.

This clonotype was detected a few times. J is TRBJ1-1 and V is TRBV7-9; 8 bases agree with TRBD1. J gave up 11 bases and V 1 base, and 9 bases lay outside the gene matches. There are 14 residues in the CDR3. In germline, CDR1 is SEHNR, CDR2 FQNEAQ (reference sequence). The CDR3 spells CASSLEGQGASAFF. CDR3 nucleotides: TGTGCCAGCAGCTTAGAGGGGCAGGGGGCTTCGGCTTTCTTT.

The V and J genes are TRBV11-3 and TRBJ2-1; 12 bases are a match to TRBD2. CDR3 size: 17 residues. Germline CDR1 and CDR2: SGHNT and YENEEA. Unmatched junction bases numbered 13, after V lost 5 bases and J lost 8 bases. CDR3 DNA: TGTGCCAGCAGCGTAGGGATTCTAGCGGGAGGGCCGGATGAGCAGTTCTTC. This sequence encodes CASSVGILAGGPDEQFF.

The chain carries TRBV10-3 and TRBJ2-7; 7 bases line up with TRBD1. The V segment lost 1 base and the J segment 0 bases; nucleotides outside the gene matches: 6. This CDR3 region has 16 residues. The germline V gene has CDR1 ENHRY and CDR2 SYGVKD. CDR3 DNA sequence: TGTGCCATCAGTGAGTTCCGGGACAGACTCTCCTACGAGCAGTACTTC. Its protein is CAISEFRDRLSYEQYF.

This clonotype has more than one count but fewer than ten. This chain joins TRBV10-2 and TRBJ2-3; D gene uncertain. Trimming left V 3 bases short and J 2 bases short, with 9 bases between. Germline V gene lookup returns CDR1 WSHSY and CDR2 SAAADI. The CDR3 spans 14 residues. The CDR3 sequence is CASSESGSTDTQYF. The CDR3 DNA sequence: TGCGCCAGCAGTGAATCCGGATCCACAGATACGCAGTATTTT.

The V call is TRBV5-5, the J call TRBJ2-7, with 10 bases identical to TRBD1. V lost 1 base, J lost 1 base, and 11 bases stayed unmatched. Germline CDR1 SGHKS, CDR2 YYEKEE (reference sequence). The CDR3 has 18 amino acids. CDR3 region: CASSLRDRGLSESYEQYF. The CDR3 DNA sequence: TGTGCCAGCAGCTTGAGGGACAGGGGTTTGAGCGAGTCCTACGAGCAGTACTTC.

This chain connects TRBV7-2 to TRBJ2-6, with 7 bases matching TRBD1. This CDR3 contains 15 residues. Germline loops: CDR1 SGHTA, CDR2 FQGNSA. J was trimmed by 3 bases and V by 3 bases; bases with no gene match: 2. The DNA of the CDR3 is TGTGCCAGCAGCTTCACAGGGGTTGGGGCCAACGTCCTGACTTTC. As protein: CASSFTGVGANVLTF.

Details on this clonotype: Compared with germline, one end of the junction differs, possibly owing to a read error. V gene TRBV29-1 combines with J gene TRBJ2-3; tentative D call: TRBD2 (5 bases). The germline gives CDR1 SQVTM, CDR2 ANQGSEA. The CDR3 runs to 14 residues. CDR3 sequence reads: CSVSRRSSTDTQYF. CDR3 in DNA: TGCAGCGTTTCACGGCGTTCTAGCACAGATACGCAATATTTT.

This chain uses TRBV11-2 with TRBJ2-6; tentatively, D is TRBD1 (6 bases). The CDR3 covers 14 residues. The germline V and J ends were trimmed by 2 bases and 4 bases, with 6 bases remaining between them. Germline V CDR1 and CDR2: SGHAT, FQNNGV. CDR3 DNA: TGTGCCAGCAGCTTAACAGGGGGGGCCAACGTCCTGACTTTC. Amino acids: CASSLTGGANVLTF. Together with reference TRBV11-2 and TRBJ2-6, the CDR3 gives the full variable domain: EAGVAQSPRYKIIEKRQSVAFWCNPISGHATLYWYQQILGQGPKLLIQFQNNGVVDDSQLPKDRFSAERLKGVDSTLKIQPAKLEDSAVYLCASSLTGGANVLTFGAGSRLTVL.

V gene TRBV20-1 combines with J gene TRBJ2-3, with TRBD2 matching over 11 bases. The V segment lost 4 bases and the J segment 0 bases; nucleotides outside the gene matches: 3. Germline V lookup: CDR1 DFQATT, CDR2 SNEGSKA (reference sequence). This CDR3 comprises 15 residues. This chain's CDR3 is CSAKTSGASTDTQYF. As DNA, the CDR3 is TGCAGTGCTAAGACTAGCGGGGCTAGCACAGATACGCAGTATTTT.

This clonotype was recorded a few times. V and J are TRBV29-1 and TRBJ2-7; possibly TRBD1 for D (6 bases). The V end lost 6 bases, the J end lost 4 bases, and 13 bases lay between the germline ends. The germline V gene has CDR1 SQVTM and CDR2 ANQGSEA. The CDR3 loop spans 12 amino acids. The CDR3 coding sequence is TGCAGCGTGGGGGCATCTTCATACGAGCAGTACTTC. Its protein product is CSVGASSYEQYF.

This clonotype has more than one count but fewer than ten. The CDR3 region has the DNA TGTGCCAGCGAAACCACCGGGACAGGAGGCACAGATACGCAGTATTTT. Translating gives CASETTGTGGTDTQYF. The J gene is TRBJ2-3, the V gene TRBV28; TRBD1 matches at 8 bases. Trimming at V came to 8 bases and at J to 1 base, leaving 11 bases not matched to a gene. This CDR3 is 16 amino acids long. CDR1 and CDR2 from the germline V gene are MDHEN and SYDVKM. Full variable domain (rest looked up from reference TRBV28 and TRBJ2-3): DVKVTQSSRYLVKRTGEKVFLECVQDMDHENMFWYRQDPGLGLRLIYFSYDVKMKEKGDIPEGYSVSREKKERFSLILESASTNQTSMYLCASETTGTGGTDTQYFGPGTRLTVL.

A few counts support this clonotype. The CDR3 sequence is CATSERQGGGYTF. The CDR3 DNA sequence: TGTGCCACCAGTGAACGACAGGGCGGCGGCTACACCTTC. The chain uses TRBV24-1 and TRBJ1-2, with 7 nucleotides matching TRBD1. The CDR3 is 13 residues long. Looked up from germline, CDR1 is KGHDR and CDR2 is SFDVKD. The J segment lost 8 bases and the V segment lost 4 bases, leaving 6 bases of the junction unmatched.

The chain carries TRBV6-2 or TRBV6-3 and TRBJ2-5; D remains unclear. Deletions cut 6 bases from V and 3 bases from J, with 11 bases between. Germline CDR1 MNHEY, CDR2 SVGEGT. This CDR3 comprises 13 residues. CDR3 residues: CASSHWAKETQYF. The DNA of the CDR3 is TGTGCCAGCAGCCACTGGGCAAAAGAGACCCAGTACTTC.

The CDR3 sequence is CSATNGSARRRETQYF. CDR3 coding DNA: TGCAGTGCCACAAATGGTTCGGCGCGAAGAAGAGAGACCCAGTACTTC. The chain uses TRBV20-1 and TRBJ2-5; no reliable D call. The V and J ends lost 6 bases and 4 bases respectively, with 24 bases between them. This CDR3 has 16 amino acids. Germline lookup yields CDR1 DFQATT and CDR2 SNEGSKA (reference sequence).

The genes are TRBV7-9 and TRBJ2-5; 15 bases agree with TRBD2. CDR1 and CDR2 (germline): SEHNR, FQNEAQ (reference sequence). This CDR3 comprises 17 residues. With 5 bases clipped from V and 5 bases from J, the junction kept 9 bases outside the gene matches. This CDR3 is CASSPNYGLAGGETQYF. DNA for the CDR3: TGTGCCAGCAGCCCTAATTACGGACTAGCGGGAGGGGAGACCCAGTACTTC. The whole variable domain, filled in from reference TRBV7-9 and TRBJ2-5, reads DTGVSQNPRHKITKRGQNVTFRCDPISEHNRLYWYRQTLGQGPEFLTYFQNEAQLEKSRLLSDRFSAERPKGSFSTLEIQRTEQGDSAMYLCASSPNYGLAGGETQYFGPGTRLLVL.

CDR3 amino acids: CASSPISGRGNEQFF. CDR3 sequence (DNA): TGTGCCAGCAGCCCCATTAGCGGGAGGGGCAATGAGCAGTTCTTC. This chain uses TRBV11-2 with TRBJ2-1; the match to TRBD2 covers 11 bases. Trimming took 5 bases from V and 6 from J; bases not matched to a gene: 6. The V gene's germline CDR1 is SGHAT and CDR2 FQNNGV. The CDR3 is 15 amino acids.

Points on this clonotype: A read error is possible here, since a much larger clone lies one base away. The CDR3 reads CSARPSIACSYNSPLHF. Here the CDR3 DNA reads TGCAGTGCTAGACCATCGATTGCCTGCTCCTATAATTCACCCCTCCACTTT. The chain is built from TRBV20-1 and TRBJ1-6; D gene uncertain. V was trimmed by 2 bases and J by 0 bases, leaving 14 bases between them. CDR3 length equals 17 residues. The germline V gene has CDR1 DFQATT and CDR2 SNEGSKA (reference sequence).

This clonotype was found a few times. This chain connects TRBV18 to TRBJ2-5; weak D call: TRBD2 (5 bases). The germline V gene has CDR1 KGHSH and CDR2 LQKENI. The length of the CDR3 is 13 residues. V dropped 3 bases and J dropped 4 bases, with 9 bases sitting between them. The CDR3 reads CASSPSDLETQYF. CDR3 sequence (DNA): TGTGCCAGCTCACCTAGCGATTTAGAGACCCAGTACTTC.

V usage is TRBV20-1 and J usage is TRBJ1-6; 7 nucleotides line up with TRBD1. The V segment lost 6 bases and the J segment 7 bases; nucleotides outside the gene matches: 9. This CDR3 spans 14 amino acids. Germline V lookup: CDR1 DFQATT, CDR2 SNEGSKA (reference sequence). The CDR3 DNA sequence: TGCAGTGCAACAAGGGGGCGCGACAATTCACCCCTCCACTTT. Translated: CSATRGRDNSPLHF.

The genes are TRBV5-1 and TRBJ2-3; possibly TRBD1 for D (6 bases). The CDR3 consists of 14 residues. CDR1 is SGHRS and CDR2 is YFSETQ in the germline V gene. Trimming pared 4 bases from V and 4 bases from J, leaving 13 bases between. CDR3: CASSLDRLPDTQYF. The DNA of the CDR3 is TGCGCCAGCAGCCTAGACAGGTTGCCAGATACGCAGTATTTT.

This clonotype was observed a few times. V is TRBV20-1 and J is TRBJ2-3; D is uncertain. Trimming took 3 bases from V and 8 from J, leaving 12 bases between them. The CDR3 sequence is 12 residues long. Germline values: CDR1 DFQATT, CDR2 SNEGSKA (reference sequence). This CDR3 is CSASDNIPTQYF. The DNA for the CDR3 is TGCAGTGCTAGTGATAACATCCCTACGCAGTATTTT.

The chain uses TRBV20-1 and TRBJ1-5, with D perhaps TRBD1 (5 bases). Trimming pared 4 bases from V and 3 bases from J, leaving 13 bases between. Germline lookup yields CDR1 DFQATT and CDR2 SNEGSKA (reference sequence). This CDR3 comprises 14 residues. CDR3 bases: TGCAGTGCTAAATCGTCAGGGCTCAATCAGCCCCAGCATTTT. Protein product: CSAKSSGLNQPQHF.

This clonotype showed up just a few times. V usage is TRBV7-3 and J usage is TRBJ2-1; D might be TRBD2 (6 bases). Germline V gives CDR1 SGHTA, CDR2 FQGTGA. Trimming stripped 3 bases from V and 5 bases from J, with 8 bases between. This CDR3 region has 13 residues. CDR3 protein: CASSLGLNNEQFF. Written as DNA, the CDR3 is TGTGCCAGCAGCTTGGGACTGAACAATGAGCAGTTCTTC.

This clonotype was recorded a few times. The CDR3 protein is CSTLTGHYEQYF. The CDR3 DNA is TGCAGCACGCTGACAGGCCACTACGAGCAGTACTTC. V usage is TRBV29-1 and J usage is TRBJ2-7; perhaps TRBD1 as D (6 bases). CDR3 length: 12 amino acids. Germline V gene lookup returns CDR1 SQVTM and CDR2 ANQGSEA. Trimming pared 8 bases from V and 3 bases from J, leaving 14 bases between.

V is TRBV7-2 and J is TRBJ2-1; no definite D call. The length of the CDR3 is 14 residues. Germline-derived CDR1 and CDR2 are SGHTA and FQGNSA. Trimming removed 1 base from V and 6 bases from J, with 10 bases in between. The CDR3 protein is CASSLDASSNEQFF. The CDR3 coding sequence is TGTGCCAGCAGCTTAGACGCCAGCAGCAATGAGCAGTTCTTC.

Worth noting for this clonotype: The germline gene is not matched at one end of the junction; a read error may be the cause. The genes are TRBV11-2 and TRBJ2-7; unclear D gene. Per the germline V gene, CDR1 is SGHAT and CDR2 is FQNNGV. The CDR3 runs to 18 residues. In DNA form, the CDR3 reads TGTGCCAGCAGCCACCCCGGACCCCTTTTCTCCGGAATCTACGGGCAGTACTTC. Protein product: CASSHPGPLFSGIYGQYF.

This CDR3 is CASSSPYRGHTEAFF. In DNA form, the CDR3 reads TGTGCCAGCAGTTCCCCCTACAGGGGGCACACTGAAGCTTTCTTT. This sequence joins TRBV28 and TRBJ1-1; 9 positions agree with TRBD1. V lost 4 bases to trimming and J lost 3 bases; unmatched junction nucleotides: 6. Germline CDR1 is MDHEN and CDR2 is SYDVKM. CDR3 size: 15 residues. The entire variable domain, with the rest obtained from reference TRBV28 and TRBJ1-1, is as follows: DVKVTQSSRYLVKRTGEKVFLECVQDMDHENMFWYRQDPGLGLRLIYFSYDVKMKEKGDIPEGYSVSREKKERFSLILESASTNQTSMYLCASSSPYRGHTEAFFGQGTRLTVV.

This chain uses TRBV6-5 with TRBJ2-1; 13 nucleotides match TRBD2. The CDR3 sequence is 17 residues long. The J segment lost 3 bases and the V segment lost 2 bases, leaving 4 bases of the junction unmatched. Germline assignment: CDR1 MNHEY and CDR2 SVGAGI. CDR3 DNA: TGTGCCAGCAGTTACGGGGGACTAGCGGGGCTCTACAATGAGCAGTTCTTC. Translating it yields CASSYGGLAGLYNEQFF.